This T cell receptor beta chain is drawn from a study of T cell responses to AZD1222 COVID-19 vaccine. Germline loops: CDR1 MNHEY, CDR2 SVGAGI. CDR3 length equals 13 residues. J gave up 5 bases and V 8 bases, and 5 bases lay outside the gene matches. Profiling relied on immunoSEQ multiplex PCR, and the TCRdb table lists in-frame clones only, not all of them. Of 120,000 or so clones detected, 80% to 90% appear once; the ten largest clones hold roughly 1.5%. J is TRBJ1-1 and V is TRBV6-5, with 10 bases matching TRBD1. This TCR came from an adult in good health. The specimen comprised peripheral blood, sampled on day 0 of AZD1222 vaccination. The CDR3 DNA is TGTGCCAGCTCCGGACAGGGGGTGACTGAAGCTTTCTTT. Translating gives CASSGQGVTEAFF.